This is a list of T cell receptor beta chains from one sample in a study of blood T cell repertoires in COVID-19. Method: immunoSEQ multiplex PCR; TCRdb's copy keeps in-frame clones and lacks some. The sample lists roughly 200,000 clones, approximately 86% occurring once. The sample consisted of PBMCs or T cells enriched from blood (not recorded which). Receptor source: a woman in her 30s who had been exposed to COVID-19. Each CDR3 is given with its conserved first and last residue.

J: TRBJ1-1; V: TRBV12-3/TRBV12-4; CDR3: CASRRKGTEAFF
J: TRBJ1-4; V: TRBV27; CDR3: CASSLSWGGEKLFF
J: TRBJ1-5; V: TRBV19; CDR3: CASSIVAGGPPAYYSNQPQHF
J: TRBJ2-1; V: TRBV7-6; CDR3: CASSTLTGGYNEQFF
J: TRBJ1-1; V: TRBV2; CDR3: CASSGTGRGATEAFF
J: TRBJ2-7; V: TRBV19; CDR3: CAKGTGVEQYF
J: TRBJ2-3; V: TRBV3-1/TRBV3-2; CDR3: CASSQLPTEMGYF
J: TRBJ2-3; V: TRBV5-5; CDR3: CASSLALAGGSRDTQYF
J: TRBJ1-3; V: TRBV11-2; CDR3: CASSPRPGQGGNTIYF
J: TRBJ1-1; V: TRBV6-2/TRBV6-3; CDR3: CASSYTLYRKVGNTEAFF